These T cell receptor beta chains were read from a single sample in a study of blood T cell repertoires in COVID-19. The protocol was immunoSEQ multiplex PCR, while the TCRdb copy is restricted to in-frame clones and leaves out a portion. The data contain 200,000 to 250,000 clones, roughly four fifths of them seen just once; the ten biggest clones take up about 3.3%. Sequenced sample: PBMCs or T cells enriched from blood (not recorded which). These TCRs come from a woman between 55 and 75 years old who had recovered from COVID-19. Both conserved end residues are part of each CDR3. Each record gives: V gene, J gene, clone size, D gene, CDR3 protein, CDR3 DNA. A D gene is named only where the DNA matches it firmly. Size is stated for part of the rows, as once, few or many counts, or as a class when the clone is expanded.

>TRBV2|TRBJ1-5|-|TRBD1
CASRTGGVNQPQHF
TGTGCCAGTCGGACAGGGGGAGTCAATCAGCCCCAGCATTTT
>TRBV5-1|TRBJ2-2|-|TRBD2
CASSPRTSGGTNTGELFF
TGCGCCAGCAGCCCCCGGACTAGCGGGGGGACTAACACCGGGGAGCTGTTTTTT
>TRBV6-4|TRBJ1-1|-|TRBD1
CASRGQGVDTEAFF
TGTGCCAGCAGAGGACAGGGGGTCGACACTGAAGCTTTCTTT
>TRBV2|TRBJ2-7|once|-
CASSPSAAPSYEQYF
TGTGCCAGCAGTCCCTCGGCGGCGCCCTCCTACGAGCAGTACTTC
>TRBV27|TRBJ1-5|-|TRBD1
CASSLGQGHQPQHF
TGTGCCAGCAGTCTAGGACAGGGACATCAGCCCCAGCATTTT
>TRBV5-4|TRBJ2-5|-|-
CASSLRETQYF
TGTGCCAGCAGCTTGCGGGAGACCCAGTACTTC
>TRBV9|TRBJ2-7|-|-
CASSVGPGDEQYF
TGTGCCAGCAGCGTAGGGCCAGGGGACGAGCAGTACTTC
>TRBV6-5|TRBJ2-3|-|-
CASSSGPDTQYF
TGTGCCAGCAGTTCAGGGCCAGATACGCAGTATTTT
>TRBV10-3|TRBJ1-6|-|TRBD1
CATSDRADYNSPLHF
TGTGCCACTTCCGACAGGGCTGACTATAATTCACCCCTCCACTTT
>TRBV12-3/TRBV12-4|TRBJ1-2|-|-
CASSSDYGYTF
TGTGCCAGCAGCTCAGACTATGGCTACACCTTC
>TRBV18|TRBJ1-1|-|-
CASSPGQVNTEAFF
TGTGCCAGCTCACCGGGGCAGGTGAACACTGAAGCTTTCTTT
>TRBV27|TRBJ1-1|-|-
CASSLELTATEAFF
TGTGCCAGCAGTCTGGAATTGACAGCCACTGAAGCTTTCTTT
>TRBV6-5|TRBJ2-7|few|-
CASSYSTGHYSYEQYF
TGTGCCAGCAGTTACTCGACGGGACACTACTCCTACGAGCAGTACTTC
>TRBV13|TRBJ2-7|few|-
CASSPRTTYEQYF
TGTGCCAGCAGCCCCAGGACAACCTACGAGCAGTACTTC
>TRBV7-6|TRBJ2-3|-|-
CASSPVEGVTDTQYF
TGTGCCAGCAGCCCAGTTGAGGGCGTCACAGATACGCAGTATTTT
>TRBV7-2|TRBJ2-7|-|TRBD2
CASSQDGLAGVYEQYF
TGTGCCAGCAGCCAAGACGGACTAGCGGGAGTCTACGAGCAGTACTTC
>TRBV6-5|TRBJ1-6|once|-
CASSYSKGMGNSPLHF
TGTGCCAGCAGTTACTCGAAGGGGATGGGTAATTCACCCCTCCACTTT
>TRBV27|TRBJ2-1|-|TRBD2
CASSPRTSGIGNEQFF
TGTGCCAGCAGTCCTCGGACTAGCGGGATAGGCAATGAGCAGTTCTTC
>TRBV6-1|TRBJ2-7|-|TRBD2
CASSEGGGIYEQYF
TGTGCCAGCAGTGAAGGGGGGGGAATCTACGAGCAGTACTTC
>TRBV27|TRBJ1-3|-|-
CASSLRGGNTIYF
TGTGCCAGCAGTTTACGCGGAGGAAACACCATATATTTT
>TRBV3-1/TRBV3-2|TRBJ2-6|-|-
CASRRGSGANVLTF
TGTGCCAGCAGAAGGGGCTCTGGGGCCAACGTCCTGACTTTC
>TRBV12-3/TRBV12-4|TRBJ1-2|-|-
CASSLRGGGGYTF
TGTGCCAGCAGTTTAAGGGGGGGTGGTGGCTACACCTTC
>TRBV6-5|TRBJ1-3|-|-
CASSWGAGNTIYF
TGTGCCAGCAGTTGGGGGGCTGGAAACACCATATATTTT
>TRBV19|TRBJ2-7|-|TRBD1
CASSPGTGIPEQYF
TGTGCCAGTAGTCCCGGGACAGGGATTCCCGAGCAGTACTTC
>TRBV19|TRBJ2-7|-|TRBD2
CASSVEAGGTDEQYF
TGTGCCAGTAGTGTGGAAGCGGGGGGGACGGACGAGCAGTACTTC
>TRBV2|TRBJ2-7|-|TRBD1
CAAGGRGLEDSYEQYF
TGTGCCGCAGGGGGAAGGGGGCTCGAGGACTCCTACGAGCAGTACTTC
>TRBV29-1|TRBJ1-2|-|TRBD1
CSGQGVDYGYTF
TGCAGCGGCCAGGGGGTGGACTATGGCTACACCTTC
>TRBV27|TRBJ2-1|-|TRBD2
CASSPGIGLAGGYNEQFF
TGTGCCAGCAGCCCCGGGATCGGGTTAGCGGGAGGGTACAATGAGCAGTTCTTC
>TRBV5-1|TRBJ1-1|once|-
CASSLAVRGEAFF
TGCGCCAGCAGCTTGGCCGTCAGGGGTGAAGCTTTCTTT
>TRBV20-1|TRBJ2-3|-|TRBD2
CSASRGTSGGLPGTDTQYF
TGCAGTGCTAGTAGAGGGACTAGCGGGGGTCTGCCGGGCACAGATACGCAGTATTTT
>TRBV14|TRBJ1-1|-|-
CASSHNMYTEAFF
TGTGCCAGCAGCCACAACATGTACACTGAAGCTTTCTTT
>TRBV7-2|TRBJ2-7|-|TRBD1
CASSQQGYEQYF
TGTGCCAGCAGCCAACAGGGGTACGAGCAGTACTTC
>TRBV5-4|TRBJ1-2|few|-
CASSVVGARGYTF
TGTGCCAGCAGTGTCGTTGGGGCCCGTGGCTACACCTTC
>TRBV6-4|TRBJ1-2|-|-
CASSPIWQNYGYTF
TGTGCCAGCAGCCCAATTTGGCAGAACTATGGCTACACCTTC
>TRBV19|TRBJ1-2|-|-
CASSIGGRGFGYTF
TGTGCCAGTAGTATAGGCGGCAGGGGATTTGGCTACACCTTC
>TRBV18|TRBJ1-1|-|TRBD1
CASSPLDRGSNTEAFF
TGTGCCAGCTCACCCTTGGACAGGGGCTCGAACACTGAAGCTTTCTTT
>TRBV29-1|TRBJ1-2|-|TRBD1
CSVEDSGQGKTGYTF
TGCAGCGTTGAAGACTCTGGACAGGGAAAGACTGGCTACACCTTC
>TRBV5-1|TRBJ2-5|-|-
CASSFLGTPGQETQYF
TGCGCCAGCAGCTTCCTTGGGACACCCGGCCAAGAGACCCAGTACTTC
>TRBV6-6|TRBJ1-2|-|-
CASSYSNLRTVSGYTF
TGTGCCAGCAGTTACTCGAATTTGAGGACAGTTAGTGGCTACACCTTC
>TRBV29-1|TRBJ2-1|-|-
CSASSGTRDPFF
TGCAGCGCTTCCTCAGGGACTCGCGATCCGTTCTTC
>TRBV20-1|TRBJ2-3|-|-
CSASISGFTDTQYF
TGCAGTGCTAGTATCAGCGGATTCACAGATACGCAGTATTTT
>TRBV9|TRBJ2-7|-|-
CASSVDAGAHEQYF
TGTGCCAGCAGCGTAGACGCGGGGGCCCACGAGCAGTACTTC
>TRBV5-4|TRBJ2-7|-|TRBD1
CASGKQGVEQYF
TGTGCCAGCGGAAAACAGGGGGTCGAGCAGTACTTC
>TRBV2|TRBJ2-7|-|TRBD1
CASSDRDRGEQYF
TGTGCCAGCAGTGACCGGGACAGGGGCGAGCAGTACTTC
>TRBV24-1|TRBJ2-5|-|TRBD2
CATSPGTSGQETQYF
TGTGCCACCAGCCCCGGGACTAGCGGCCAAGAGACCCAGTACTTC
>TRBV10-1|TRBJ1-1|-|-
CASSESLIGGRTEAFF
TGCGCCAGCAGTGAGTCGCTTATCGGGGGAAGGACTGAAGCTTTCTTT
>TRBV6-6|TRBJ1-6|-|-
CASRDEGAGNSPLHF
TGTGCCAGCAGGGATGAAGGGGCAGGTAATTCACCCCTCCACTTT
>TRBV13|TRBJ1-2|-|TRBD1
CASSLTGTGGDVYGYTF
TGTGCCAGCAGCTTGACCGGGACAGGGGGCGATGTTTATGGCTACACCTTC
>TRBV7-9|TRBJ1-4|-|TRBD1
CASTLGTGATNEKLFF
TGTGCCAGCACCTTGGGAACAGGGGCAACTAATGAAAAACTGTTTTTT
>TRBV11-2|TRBJ1-5|-|-
CASSLSGSNQPQHF
TGTGCCAGCAGCTTATCGGGGAGCAATCAGCCCCAGCATTTT
>TRBV10-3|TRBJ2-1|once|-
CAISESRTNYNEQFF
TGTGCCATCAGTGAGTCCCGGACTAACTACAATGAGCAGTTCTTC
>TRBV5-1|TRBJ1-6|-|-
CASSPGLQNSPLHF
TGCGCCAGCAGCCCAGGACTCCAAAATTCACCCCTCCACTTT
>TRBV7-9|TRBJ1-1|-|-
CASSLGLGADMNTEAFF
TGTGCCAGCAGCTTAGGGTTGGGGGCAGACATGAACACTGAAGCTTTCTTT
>TRBV5-4|TRBJ2-1|once|TRBD1
CASSLDRGLGNEQFF
TGTGCCAGCAGCTTAGACAGGGGGCTGGGCAATGAGCAGTTCTTC
>TRBV19|TRBJ2-3|-|TRBD1
CASSTNRGLNDTQYF
TGTGCCAGTAGTACCAACAGGGGATTAAACGATACGCAGTATTTT